Below, 9 T cell receptor beta chains from the same sample are listed, as sequenced in a study of T cell changes during pregnancy in multiple sclerosis. Measured with immunoSEQ multiplex PCR; TCRdb has only the in-frame clones, and not every one. Among about 48,000 clones listed, about 93% were seen once. Sample: CD4+ T cells from peripheral blood mononuclear cells, taken in the third trimester of pregnancy. The receptors originated from a female donor with multiple sclerosis, enrolled in a pregnancy study.

This chain joins TRBV18 and TRBJ1-2; 7 positions match TRBD1. V lost 4 bases to trimming and J lost 7 bases; unmatched junction nucleotides: 9. The CDR3 length is 14 residues. Germline V gene data show CDR1 as KGHSH and CDR2 as LQKENI. The CDR3 here is CASSLGQEGFGYTF. The CDR3 nucleotides are TGTGCCAGCTCACTCGGACAGGAGGGGTTTGGCTACACCTTC.

The gene calls are TRBV4-2 and TRBJ2-7; tentative D call: TRBD2 (5 bases). Germline V lookup: CDR1 LGHNA, CDR2 YNFKEQ. V lost 0 bases, J lost 0 bases, and 9 bases lay in between. This CDR3 has 15 residues. CDR3 bases: TGTGCCAGCAGCCAAGATAGGAGGTCCTCCTACGAGCAGTACTTC. Protein: CASSQDRRSSYEQYF.

The sample holds one count of this clone. The J gene is TRBJ1-4, the V gene TRBV6-5; maybe TRBD1 (5 bases). Germline CDR1 MNHEY, CDR2 SVGAGI. V dropped 6 bases and J dropped 1 base, with 12 bases sitting between them. This CDR3 is built from 15 residues. The CDR3 nucleotides are TGTGCCAGCAGGTGGGGGGGTGGAACTAATGAAAAACTGTTTTTT. This gives the protein CASRWGGGTNEKLFF.

The genes are TRBV6-5 and TRBJ1-5; no clear D gene. The germline CDR1 and CDR2 sequences are MNHEY and SVGAGI. V shed 6 bases and J shed 7 bases, with 13 bases lying between them. The CDR3 has 13 residues. The CDR3 DNA reads as TGTGCCAGCAGCTGGGGTTCGGGGCAGCCCCAGCATTTT. Its protein is CASSWGSGQPQHF.

This rearrangement joins TRBV5-5 to TRBJ2-7, with TRBD2 matching over 7 bases. J lost 5 bases, V lost 0 bases, and 5 bases had no gene match. Germline V gives CDR1 SGHKS, CDR2 YYEKEE (reference sequence). The CDR3 contains 14 residues. The CDR3 DNA is TGTGCCAGCAGCTTGGGGGCGGGACTAAACGAGCAGTACTTC. This sequence encodes CASSLGAGLNEQYF.

This chain links TRBV6-6 with TRBJ1-1; D unresolved. Trimming cost V 2 bases and J 0 bases, with 13 bases left between them. In germline, CDR1 is MNHNY, CDR2 SVGAGI (reference sequence). CDR3 length: 16 residues. The chain's CDR3 is CASSYPLTDMNTEAFF. The CDR3 DNA reads TGTGCCAGCAGTTACCCCCTCACAGACATGAACACTGAAGCTTTCTTT.

This chain links TRBV5-8 with TRBJ2-7, with D maybe TRBD1 (6 bases). The CDR3 loop spans 12 amino acids. V was pared by 4 bases and J by 3 bases, with 8 bases between. Germline V CDR1 and CDR2: SGHTS, YDEGEE. Here the CDR3 DNA reads TGTGCCAGCAGCCAGGGGCTCTACGAGCAGTACTTC. Amino acid sequence: CASSQGLYEQYF.

The V call is TRBV19, the J call TRBJ1-4, with 7 bases lining up with TRBD1. Germline V lookup: CDR1 LNHDA, CDR2 SQIVND (reference sequence). The CDR3 length is 15 residues. V dropped 2 bases and J dropped 4; count of bases not matched to a gene: 4. CDR3 nucleotide sequence: TGTGCCAGTAGTATAAGGACAGGTTATAATGAAAAACTGTTTTTT. This codes for CASSIRTGYNEKLFF. The complete variable domain, with remaining parts taken from reference TRBV19 and TRBJ1-4, reads DGGITQSPKYLFRKEGQNVTLSCEQNLNHDAMYWYRQDPGQGLRLIYYSQIVNDFQKGDIAEGYSVSREKKESFPLTVTSAQKNPTAFYLCASSIRTGYNEKLFFGSGTQLSVL.

The chain has TRBV9 and TRBJ1-4, with D possibly being TRBD1 (5 bases). V lost 3 bases and J 2 bases, leaving 11 bases between the germline ends. CDR3 length: 15 amino acids. The germline V gene encodes CDR1 SGDLS and CDR2 YYNGEE. The CDR3 nucleotides are TGTGCCAGCAGCGGGCCGGGGGTGACTAATGAAAAACTGTTTTTT. This sequence encodes CASSGPGVTNEKLFF.